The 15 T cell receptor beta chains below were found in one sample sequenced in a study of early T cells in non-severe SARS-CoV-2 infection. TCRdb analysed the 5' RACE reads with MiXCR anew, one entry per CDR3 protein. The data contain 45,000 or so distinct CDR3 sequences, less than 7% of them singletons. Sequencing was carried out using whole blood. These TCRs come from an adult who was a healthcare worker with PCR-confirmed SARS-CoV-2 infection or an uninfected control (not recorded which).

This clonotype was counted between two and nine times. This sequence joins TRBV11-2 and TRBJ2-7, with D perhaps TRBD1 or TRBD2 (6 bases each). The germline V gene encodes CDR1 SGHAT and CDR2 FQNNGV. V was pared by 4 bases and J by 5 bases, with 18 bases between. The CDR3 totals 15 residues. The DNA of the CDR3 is TGTGCCAGCAGCTATGTAGGGGGGACCGGGGACGAGCAGTACTTC. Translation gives CASSYVGGTGDEQYF.

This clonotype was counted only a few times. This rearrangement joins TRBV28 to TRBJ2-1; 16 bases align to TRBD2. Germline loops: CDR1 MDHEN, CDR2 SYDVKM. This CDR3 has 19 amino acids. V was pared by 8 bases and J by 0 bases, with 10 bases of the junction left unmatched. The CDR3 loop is CASGLGLAGGPSSYNEQFF. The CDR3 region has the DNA TGTGCCAGCGGCTTGGGACTAGCGGGGGGGCCCAGCTCCTACAATGAGCAGTTCTTC.

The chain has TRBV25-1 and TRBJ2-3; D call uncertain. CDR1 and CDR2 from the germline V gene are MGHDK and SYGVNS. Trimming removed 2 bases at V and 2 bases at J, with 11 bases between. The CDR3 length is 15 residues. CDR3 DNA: TGTGCCAGCAGTGAAGTAGGCGGTAACACAGATACGCAGTATTTT. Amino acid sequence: CASSEVGGNTDTQYF. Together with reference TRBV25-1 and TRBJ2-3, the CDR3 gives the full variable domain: EADIYQTPRYLVIGTGKKITLECSQTMGHDKMYWYQQDPGMELHLIHYSYGVNSTEKGDLSSESTVSRIRTEHFPLTLESARPSHTSQYLCASSEVGGNTDTQYFGPGTRLTVL.

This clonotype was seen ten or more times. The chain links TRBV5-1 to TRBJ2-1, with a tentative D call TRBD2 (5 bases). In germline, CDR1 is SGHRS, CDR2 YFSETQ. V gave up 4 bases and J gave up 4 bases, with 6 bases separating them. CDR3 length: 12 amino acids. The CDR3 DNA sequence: TGCGCCAGCAGCGGGAGATACAATGAGCAGTTCTTC. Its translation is CASSGRYNEQFF.

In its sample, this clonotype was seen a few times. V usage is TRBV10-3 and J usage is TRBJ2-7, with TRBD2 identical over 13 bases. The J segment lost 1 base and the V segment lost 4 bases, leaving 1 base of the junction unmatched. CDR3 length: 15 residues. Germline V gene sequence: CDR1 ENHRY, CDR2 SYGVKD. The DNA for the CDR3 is TGTGCCATCAGTGGGACTAGCGGGGGTTCCTACGAGCAGTACTTC. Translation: CAISGTSGGSYEQYF.

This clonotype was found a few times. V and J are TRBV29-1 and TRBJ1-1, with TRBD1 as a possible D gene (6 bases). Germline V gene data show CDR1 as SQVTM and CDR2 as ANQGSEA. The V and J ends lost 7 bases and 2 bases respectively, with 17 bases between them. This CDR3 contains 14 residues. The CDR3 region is CSAMGGRGNTEAFF. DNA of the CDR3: TGCAGCGCCATGGGGGGCCGGGGAAACACTGAAGCTTTCTTT.

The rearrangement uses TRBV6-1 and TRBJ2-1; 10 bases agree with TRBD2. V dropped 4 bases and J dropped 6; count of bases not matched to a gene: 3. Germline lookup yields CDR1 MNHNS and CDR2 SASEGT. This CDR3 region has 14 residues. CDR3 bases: TGTGCCAGCAGTGCCAGCGGGGGGGCCAATGAGCAGTTCTTC. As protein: CASSASGGANEQFF.

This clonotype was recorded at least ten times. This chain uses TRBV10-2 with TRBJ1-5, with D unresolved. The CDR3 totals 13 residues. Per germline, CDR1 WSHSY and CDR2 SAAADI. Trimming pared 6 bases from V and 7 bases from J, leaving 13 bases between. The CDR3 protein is CASRETTWQPQHF. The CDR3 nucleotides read TGCGCCAGCAGGGAGACAACGTGGCAGCCCCAGCATTTT.

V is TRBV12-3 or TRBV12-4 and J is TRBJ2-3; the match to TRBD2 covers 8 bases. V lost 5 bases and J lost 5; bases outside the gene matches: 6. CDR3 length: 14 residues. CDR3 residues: CASSPGGVGDTQYF. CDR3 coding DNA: TGTGCCAGCAGTCCCGGGGGGGTTGGAGATACGCAGTATTTT.

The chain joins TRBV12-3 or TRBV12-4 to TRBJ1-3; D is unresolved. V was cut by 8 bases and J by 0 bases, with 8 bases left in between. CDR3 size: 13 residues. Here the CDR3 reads CASQPSSGNTIYF. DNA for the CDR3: TGTGCCAGCCAGCCGAGCTCTGGAAACACCATATATTTT.

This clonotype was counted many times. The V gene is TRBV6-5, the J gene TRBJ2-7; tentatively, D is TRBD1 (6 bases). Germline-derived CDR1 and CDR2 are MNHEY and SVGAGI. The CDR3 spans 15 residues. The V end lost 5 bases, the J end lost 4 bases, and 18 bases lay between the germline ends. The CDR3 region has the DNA TGTGCCAGCAGTCCCAGCGGACAGTCCCGTTACGAGCAGTACTTC. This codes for CASSPSGQSRYEQYF.

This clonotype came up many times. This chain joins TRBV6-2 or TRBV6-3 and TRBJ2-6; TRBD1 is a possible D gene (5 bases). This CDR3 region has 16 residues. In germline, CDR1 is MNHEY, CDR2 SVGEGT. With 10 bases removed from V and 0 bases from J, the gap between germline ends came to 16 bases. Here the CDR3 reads CATEDRGSSGANVLTF. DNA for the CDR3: TGTGCCACCGAGGATAGGGGCAGCTCTGGGGCCAACGTCCTGACTTTC.

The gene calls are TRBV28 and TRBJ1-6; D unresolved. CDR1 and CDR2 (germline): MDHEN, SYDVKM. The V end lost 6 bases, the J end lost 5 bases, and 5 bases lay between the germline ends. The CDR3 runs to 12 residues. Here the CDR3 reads CASRRDNSPLHF. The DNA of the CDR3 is TGTGCCAGCAGAAGGGATAATTCACCCCTCCACTTT.

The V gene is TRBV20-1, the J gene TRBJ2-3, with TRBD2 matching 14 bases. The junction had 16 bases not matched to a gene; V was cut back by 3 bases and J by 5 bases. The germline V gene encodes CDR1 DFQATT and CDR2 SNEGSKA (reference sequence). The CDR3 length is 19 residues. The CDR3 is CSARATISPGLAGVDTQYF. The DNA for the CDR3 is TGCAGTGCTAGGGCTACGATTTCCCCGGGACTAGCGGGGGTAGATACGCAGTATTTT.

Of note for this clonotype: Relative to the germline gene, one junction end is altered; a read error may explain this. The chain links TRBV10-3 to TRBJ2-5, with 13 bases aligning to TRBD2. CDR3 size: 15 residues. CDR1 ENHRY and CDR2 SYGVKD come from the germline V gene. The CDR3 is CVISTSGGDQETQYF. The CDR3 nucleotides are TGTGTCATCAGCACTAGCGGGGGGGATCAAGAGACCCAGTACTTC.